The clone carrying this T cell receptor beta chain has more than one count but fewer than ten. Data came from immunoSEQ multiplex PCR; TCRdb stores just in-frame clones and leaves some out. Of approximately 210,000 clones in the sample, about nine tenths were seen once. The data derive from a study of blood T cell repertoires in COVID-19. Study in general: Both acute and convalescent COVID-19 samples were obtained from the United States, Italy and Spain.

Germline V gene sequence: CDR1 MNHEY, CDR2 SVGAGI. The CDR3 is made up of 14 amino acids. The J segment lost 1 base and the V segment lost 6 bases, leaving 0 bases of the junction unmatched. Seattle patient enrollment occurred during active infection, with longitudinal follow-up thereafter. J is TRBJ2-2 and V is TRBV6-5; TRBD1 matches 9 bases. The source material was peripheral blood. This sequence was found in a man aged 50 to 59 with COVID-19, enrolled during active disease. The DNA for the CDR3 is TGTGCCAGCAGGGGACAGGGGAACACCGGGGAGCTGTTTTTT. Translating it yields CASRGQGNTGELFF.